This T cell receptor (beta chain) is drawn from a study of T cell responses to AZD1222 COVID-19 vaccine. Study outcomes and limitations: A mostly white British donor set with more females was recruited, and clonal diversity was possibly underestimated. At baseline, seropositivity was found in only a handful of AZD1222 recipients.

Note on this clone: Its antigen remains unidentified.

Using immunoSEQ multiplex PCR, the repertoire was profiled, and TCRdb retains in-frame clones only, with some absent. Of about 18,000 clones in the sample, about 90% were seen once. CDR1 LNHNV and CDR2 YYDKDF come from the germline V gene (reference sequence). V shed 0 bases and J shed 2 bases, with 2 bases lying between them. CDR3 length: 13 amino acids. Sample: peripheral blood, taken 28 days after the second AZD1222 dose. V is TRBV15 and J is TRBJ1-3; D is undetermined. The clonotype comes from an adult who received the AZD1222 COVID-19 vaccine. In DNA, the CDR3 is TGTGCCACCAGCAGAGAGGCTGGAAACACCATATATTTT. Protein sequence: CATSREAGNTIYF.